Given below is one T cell receptor beta chain in context. Its specificity is not known. A TCRbeta library incorporating unique molecular identifiers was prepared. TCRdb redid the calling of the PCR reads with MiXCR, one entry per CDR3 protein. The table shows nearly 9,500 distinct CDR3 sequences, with roughly 14% occurring only once. J gave up 0 bases and V 2 bases, and 2 bases lay outside the gene matches. This CDR3 is built from 16 residues. The V gene's germline CDR1 is LGHNA and CDR2 YNFKEQ. The data were taken from a study of T-cell reconstitution after alpha-beta-depleted transplantation in children. Overall study findings and caveats: About two months after transplant, alpha-beta T cells reportedly came from several hundred expanded graft clones.

Source: PBMCs, mostly from graft donor cells, taken 60 days after TCRalphabeta/CD19-depleted stem cell transplant. The receptor comes from a male patient between 5 and 17 years old who had a stem cell transplant for acute lymphoblastic leukemia, so the T cells may come from the graft donor. The chain carries TRBV4-2 and TRBJ2-3, with 10 bases that match TRBD2. CDR3 bases: TGTGCCAGCAGCCAATGGACTAGCGGAAGCACAGATACGCAGTATTTT. Translated, it gives CASSQWTSGSTDTQYF.